This TCR beta chain was identified in a study of Graves' ophthalmopathy and Graves' hyperthyroidism. Study results and caveats: Predictions made by the model for ophthalmopathy progression reached 70% to 71% sensitivity and around 72% specificity. Detection in blood was also observed for most expanded thyroid clonotypes above 0.001 frequency.

The CDR3 is made up of 16 amino acids. Trimming took off 5 bases at V and 1 base at J, with 17 bases between the two ends. RNA transcripts yielded amplified TCR beta CDR3 regions. Investigators did first-round RT-PCR with HTBI primers, then second-round multiplex PCR. TCRdb fed the multiplex PCR reads into MiXCR, producing one record per CDR3 protein. In the table there are hundreds of thousands of distinct CDR3 sequences, about 20% of which are singletons. It was on clinical symptoms, serum thyroxine, TRAb, thyroid ultrasound and orbital computed tomography that diagnosis relied. Fresh peripheral blood, 8.5 to 10 ml, was the PBMC source. There are many counts of this clonotype. Its antigen is unknown.

The chain uses TRBV12-3 or TRBV12-4 and TRBJ1-1; no reliable D call. Sequenced input: peripheral blood. The sequence derives from a woman younger than 35 with stable Graves' hyperthyroidism. Some clones in this sample may be carry-over from other donors' samples. CDR3 sequence reads: CASSPRRVGPNTEAFF. In DNA form, the CDR3 reads TGTGCCAGCAGTCCCCGTCGAGTTGGACCGAACACTGAAGCTTTCTTT.